Listed here are 10 T cell receptor beta chains from one sample, sequenced in a study of Ad26.COV2.S vaccination and SARS-CoV-2 variants. Treatment: 15 to 20 received Ad26.COV2.S at low or high dose, single or two shots; about 5 received placebo; per-sample allocation not given. Samples came from day 63 after the first vaccine or placebo injection. Generated by immunoSEQ multiplex PCR, the TCRdb table keeps only in-frame clones and is missing some. The repertoire consists of some 340,000 clones, with 86% occurring once and the leading ten covering roughly 2.1%. Sequences were derived from peripheral blood, sampled in a trial of Ad26.COV2.S vaccine versus placebo. Receptor source: a person between 18 and 65 years old who received the Ad26.COV2.S COVID-19 vaccine or a placebo.

The chain carries TRBV30 and TRBJ2-7; the match to TRBD2 covers 10 bases. The CDR3 length is 13 residues. CDR1 is GTSNPN and CDR2 is SVGIG in the germline V gene (reference sequence). V trimming: 5 bases; J trimming: 5 bases; junction bases outside the gene matches: 6. DNA for the CDR3: TGTGCCTGGGACGGCCTAGCGGGGGACGAGCAGTACTTC. Residues: CAWDGLAGDEQYF.

The chain links TRBV6-1 to TRBJ2-1; D ambiguous. This CDR3 is 16 amino acids long. The V end lost 4 bases, the J end lost 6 bases, and 19 bases lay between the germline ends. CDR1 MNHNS and CDR2 SASEGT come from the germline V gene. CDR3 residues: CASSGRRIKASNEQFF. The DNA of the CDR3 is TGTGCCAGCAGTGGGCGCAGAATAAAGGCAAGCAATGAGCAGTTCTTC.

This chain links TRBV7-2 with TRBJ2-5; 8 bases agree with TRBD2. Germline V gene lookup returns CDR1 SGHTA and CDR2 FQGNSA. Trimming at V came to 5 bases and at J to 5 bases, leaving 10 bases not matched to a gene. The CDR3 length is 15 residues. The CDR3 here is CASSVGGGHRETQYF. CDR3 nucleotides: TGTGCCAGCAGCGTCGGGGGGGGGCATCGGGAGACCCAGTACTTC.

The chain couples TRBV5-4 to TRBJ2-5, with TRBD1 matching over 7 bases. Trimming at V came to 4 bases and at J to 3 bases, leaving 3 bases not matched to a gene. CDR3 length: 13 amino acids. Germline V lookup: CDR1 SGHNT, CDR2 YYREEE (reference sequence). The CDR3, as DNA: TGTGCCAGCAGCAGGGACAGAGAAGAGACCCAGTACTTC. Translation gives CASSRDREETQYF. Together with reference TRBV5-4 and TRBJ2-5, the CDR3 gives the full variable domain: ETGVTQSPTHLIKTRGQQVTLRCSSQSGHNTVSWYQQALGQGPQFIFQYYREEENGRGNFPPRFSGLQFPNYSSELNVNALELDDSALYLCASSRDREETQYFGPGTRLLVL.

The chain carries TRBV3-1 (or the pseudogene TRBV3-2) and TRBJ1-1; TRBD1 might be the D (5 bases). Deletions cut 1 base from V and 9 bases from J, with 12 bases between. This CDR3 region has 13 residues. The germline V gene encodes CDR1 LGHDT and CDR2 YNNKEL (reference sequence). The CDR3 nucleotides read TGTGCCAGCAGCCAAGTAAAAAACAGGCAAGCTTTCTTT. It is translated as CASSQVKNRQAFF.

The V gene is TRBV9, the J gene TRBJ2-1; 8 bases fit TRBD1. The CDR3 loop spans 16 amino acids. J gave up 6 bases and V 4 bases, and 12 bases lay outside the gene matches. CDR1 and CDR2 from the germline V gene are SGDLS and YYNGEE. The CDR3 coding sequence is TGTGCCAGCAGCATACCCGGGACAGGAATTGTCAATGAGCAGTTCTTC. As protein: CASSIPGTGIVNEQFF.

This clone showed up just once. The J gene is TRBJ1-1, the V gene TRBV10-3, with a weak D call TRBD1 (5 bases). Germline CDR1 reads ENHRY; CDR2 reads SYGVKD. The V end was cut by 6 bases, the J end by 3 bases, with 8 bases between. The length of the CDR3 is 12 residues. The CDR3 nucleotides are TGTGCCATCAGGTCACAGGACACTGAAGCTTTCTTT. It yields the protein CAIRSQDTEAFF.

The V gene is TRBV7-2, the J gene TRBJ2-5; possible D gene TRBD1, 6 bases. Trimming stripped 3 bases from V and 5 bases from J, with 13 bases between. The CDR3 has 14 amino acids. Germline V gives CDR1 SGHTA, CDR2 FQGNSA. The CDR3 bases are TGTGCCAGCAGCTTGAGGGGGAAGGGGGAGACCCAGTACTTC. The encoded protein is CASSLRGKGETQYF.

CDR3 loop: CASSADLDNEQFF. DNA for the CDR3: TGTGCCAGCAGCGCCGACCTCGATAATGAGCAGTTCTTC. The V call is TRBV11-3, the J call TRBJ2-1; D is unresolved. V shed 5 bases and J shed 7 bases, with 12 bases lying between them. The CDR3 is 13 amino acids. Germline V gene sequence: CDR1 SGHNT, CDR2 YENEEA.

In its sample, this clone was seen a few times. The V gene is TRBV5-1, the J gene TRBJ2-7, with 8 bases that match TRBD2. Germline CDR1 reads SGHRS; CDR2 reads YFSETQ. Trimming at V came to 4 bases and at J to 2 bases, leaving 11 bases not matched to a gene. The CDR3 contains 16 residues. The CDR3 DNA is TGCGCCAGCAGCCAACTGGAGGGGCGGGGGGCCTACGAGCAGTACTTC. Encoded protein: CASSQLEGRGAYEQYF.